The 15 T cell receptor beta chains reported below all come from one sample, sequenced in a study of blood T cell repertoires in COVID-19. The method was immunoSEQ multiplex PCR; TCRdb's version includes in-frame clones alone and lacks a portion of them. The sample has some 150,000 clones; 75% to 90% are singletons. The sequencing sample was made of peripheral blood. All receptors derive from a man aged 60-69 years with active or convalescent COVID-19.

This sequence joins TRBV6-5 and TRBJ1-4; the match to TRBD1 covers 10 bases. Trimming at V came to 7 bases and at J to 8 bases, leaving 7 bases not matched to a gene. This CDR3 is built from 14 residues. Germline V gene data show CDR1 as MNHEY and CDR2 as SVGAGI. DNA for the CDR3: TGTGCCAGCACTTGGGACAGGGGATGGGAAAAACTGTTTTTT. It translates to CASTWDRGWEKLFF.

This clone came up a few times. V gene TRBV27 combines with J gene TRBJ2-3, with D perhaps TRBD2 (6 bases). Germline CDR1 is MNHEY and CDR2 is SMNVEV (reference sequence). V was cut by 8 bases and J by 0 bases, with 12 bases left in between. CDR3 length: 14 amino acids. The CDR3 nucleotides are TGTGCCAGCGGGCGACTAGGGAGCACAGATACGCAGTATTTT. Protein product: CASGRLGSTDTQYF.

The V and J genes are TRBV7-6 and TRBJ2-1; TRBD2 aligns across 10 bases. The CDR3 sequence is 18 residues long. V was clipped by 2 bases and J by 2 bases; unmatched bases: 9. Germline V gene data show CDR1 as SGHVS and CDR2 as FNYEAQ. CDR3 DNA: TGTGCCAGCAGCTTACTCCTAGCGGGAGCCACAACCTACAATGAGCAGTTCTTC. This sequence encodes CASSLLLAGATTYNEQFF.

This clone was found once. The chain joins TRBV5-1 to TRBJ2-7; 7 bases fit TRBD1. Germline V lookup: CDR1 SGHRS, CDR2 YFSETQ. Trimming at V came to 1 base and at J to 2 bases, leaving 6 bases not matched to a gene. The CDR3 loop spans 15 amino acids. As DNA, the CDR3 is TGCGCCAGCAGCTTGCAACAGGGGCCCACCTACGAGCAGTACTTC. As protein: CASSLQQGPTYEQYF. The full variable domain, completed using reference TRBV5-1 and TRBJ2-7, is KAGVTQTPRYLIKTRGQQVTLSCSPISGHRSVSWYQQTPGQGLQFLFEYFSETQRNKGNFPGRFSGRQFSNSRSEMNVSTLELGDSALYLCASSLQQGPTYEQYFGPGTRLTVT.

The chain employs TRBV28 and TRBJ2-1; the match to TRBD2 covers 10 bases. The V segment lost 5 bases and the J segment 4 bases; nucleotides outside the gene matches: 11. The germline gives CDR1 MDHEN, CDR2 SYDVKM. The CDR3 runs 17 residues. DNA for the CDR3: TGTGCCAGCAGTCCCGGTAGCGGGAGGTTCCAATACAATGAGCAGTTCTTC. Residues: CASSPGSGRFQYNEQFF.

The genes are TRBV30 and TRBJ2-5, with a possible D match to TRBD2 (5 bases). The V gene's germline CDR1 is GTSNPN and CDR2 SVGIG (reference sequence). This CDR3 has 13 amino acids. V gave up 0 bases and J gave up 5 bases, with 10 bases separating them. CDR3 in amino acids: CAWSVGLGETQYF. The CDR3 DNA is TGTGCCTGGAGTGTAGGACTGGGGGAGACCCAGTACTTC.

The chain has TRBV4-3 and TRBJ2-1; 15 bases line up with TRBD2. Germline V gene lookup returns CDR1 LGHNA and CDR2 YSLEER. CDR3 length: 20 residues. V lost 0 bases and J lost 4; bases outside the gene matches: 10. In DNA form, the CDR3 reads TGCGCCAGCAGCCAAGAGAGGGTCGGACTAGCGGGAGGGATATACAATGAGCAGTTCTTC. This codes for CASSQERVGLAGGIYNEQFF.

CDR3 residues: CASSLPGTPRGELFF. The DNA for the CDR3 is TGTGCCAGCAGCCTCCCCGGGACTCCGAGAGGGGAGCTGTTTTTT. The chain uses TRBV9 and TRBJ2-2; D may be TRBD2 (6 bases). CDR1 SGDLS and CDR2 YYNGEE come from the germline V gene. This CDR3 is 15 amino acids long. Trimming removed 4 bases from V and 8 bases from J, with 18 bases in between.

The chain combines TRBV28 with TRBJ1-2, with 10 bases matching TRBD1. The CDR3 spans 16 residues. Germline CDR1 reads MDHEN; CDR2 reads SYDVKM. Trimming cost V 5 bases and J 7 bases; bases outside gene matches: 13. DNA of the CDR3: TGTGCCAGCAGTACCGACCGGACAGGGGGACGTCTTGGCTACACCTTC. Translating it yields CASSTDRTGGRLGYTF.

This clone came up a few times. The chain joins TRBV27 to TRBJ1-1; TRBD1 matches at 8 bases. CDR3 length equals 14 residues. J lost 3 bases, V lost 3 bases, and 3 bases had no gene match. In germline, CDR1 is MNHEY, CDR2 SMNVEV (reference sequence). For the CDR3, the DNA is TGTGCCAGCAGTTTGACAGGGGAGGACACTGAAGCTTTCTTT. It encodes CASSLTGEDTEAFF.

V gene TRBV7-9 combines with J gene TRBJ2-2, with D tentatively TRBD1 (6 bases). The CDR3 loop spans 15 amino acids. V was pared by 5 bases and J by 5 bases, with 15 bases between. From germline, CDR1 is SEHNR and CDR2 FQNEAQ (reference sequence). The CDR3 loop is CASSLRDTLTGELFF. The CDR3 DNA reads as TGTGCCAGCAGCCTTCGGGACACACTTACCGGGGAGCTGTTTTTT.

The chain has TRBV7-2 and TRBJ2-1; perhaps TRBD2 as D (7 bases). The V and J ends lost 8 bases and 5 bases respectively, with 19 bases between them. The CDR3 sequence is 15 residues long. Germline V gives CDR1 SGHTA, CDR2 FQGNSA. CDR3 nucleotide sequence: TGTGCCAGCGGGGGCCCACTAGCGAGAGACAATGAGCAGTTCTTC. Translation: CASGGPLARDNEQFF.

J is TRBJ2-1 and V is TRBV4-1, with 8 bases identical to TRBD2. Losses at the gene ends were 1 base for V and 5 bases for J; bases not matched to a gene: 7. The CDR3 length is 16 residues. CDR1 and CDR2 from the germline V gene are MGHRA and YSYEKL. CDR3 loop: CASSQGSGLANNEQFF. CDR3 nucleotide sequence: TGCGCCAGCAGCCAAGGGTCAGGACTAGCCAACAATGAGCAGTTCTTC.

The chain joins TRBV5-1 to TRBJ2-4, with a weak D call TRBD1 (5 bases). Germline assignment: CDR1 SGHRS and CDR2 YFSETQ. The CDR3 has 15 residues. The V and J ends lost 2 bases and 2 bases respectively, with 11 bases between them. The CDR3 is CASSLGDRTKNIQYF. CDR3 nucleotides: TGCGCCAGCAGCTTAGGGGATCGTACCAAAAACATTCAGTACTTC.

The V and J genes are TRBV7-3 and TRBJ2-1; D might be TRBD2 (6 bases). Trimming stripped 5 bases from V and 5 bases from J, with 16 bases between. The length of the CDR3 is 15 residues. Germline V gene sequence: CDR1 SGHTA, CDR2 FQGTGA. In nucleotides, the CDR3 is TGTGCCAGCAGCCCCACCGGGACTGGAGACAATGAGCAGTTCTTC. It encodes CASSPTGTGDNEQFF.